The rows below give T cell receptor beta chains drawn from one sample of a study of T cells in Graves' hyperthyroidism and ophthalmopathy. TCRdb reprocessed the multiplex PCR reads with MiXCR, giving one entry per CDR3 protein. The sample has hundreds of thousands of distinct CDR3 sequences, around 40% seen once. The sequencing sample was made of blood. The receptors stem from a woman between 40 and 50 years old with Graves' hyperthyroidism. The CDR3 runs from the conserved cysteine through the conserved F or W. The D gene is left open where the match is weak. Size is omitted from some rows. Given values are once, few, many or a class for expanded clones.

CDR3nt | CDR3aa | v_gene | d_gene | j_gene | abundance
TGCAGTGCTAGAGATCGGGACCTACTCATCCAGCCCCAGCATTTT | CSARDRDLLIQPQHF | TRBV20-1 | . | TRBJ1-5 | many
TGTGCCAGCAGCTGGGGAGGCAGCAATCAGCCCCAGCATTTT | CASSWGGSNQPQHF | TRBV7-2 | . | TRBJ1-5 | many
TGTGCCAGCAGTTTAGAGCACAGGGGCGCTGTGCAGTACTTC | CASSLEHRGAVQYF | TRBV7-9 | TRBD1 | TRBJ2-7 | few
TGTGCCAGCAGACCGGCCACCTTTTGGCAGGGAAACTCTGGAAACACCATATATTTT | CASRPATFWQGNSGNTIYF | TRBV12-3/TRBV12-4 | . | TRBJ1-3 | .
TGCAGTGCTAGAGGGGGGCCCTACTATGGCTACACCTTC | CSARGGPYYGYTF | TRBV20-1 | . | TRBJ1-2 | .
TGTGCCAGCGGGGAAGATAGCAATCAGCCCCAGCATTTT | CASGEDSNQPQHF | TRBV2 | . | TRBJ1-5 | many
TGCAGCGTCGTCCAGGGGTTCGGGCAGCCCCAGCATTTT | CSVVQGFGQPQHF | TRBV29-1 | . | TRBJ1-5 | .
TGCGCCAGCAGCCAATCCCTCGGGGACCCTTACGAGCAGTATTTT | CASSQSLGDPYEQYF | TRBV7-9 | . | TRBJ2-3 | .
TGTGCCAGCACCCGTGGGAGGGCGGACGAGACCCAGTACTTC | CASTRGRADETQYF | TRBV7-2 | TRBD2 | TRBJ2-5 | many
TGTGCCAGCACTCTCGCTGGCTCGGAGAATTCACCCCTCCACTTT | CASTLAGSENSPLHF | TRBV7-9 | . | TRBJ1-6 | many
TGTGCCAGCAGTATAAGACGGGAAAAACTGTTTTTT | CASSIRREKLFF | TRBV12-3/TRBV12-4 | . | TRBJ1-4 | few
TGCAGCGTTGTGGGACAGGGCTACGAGCAGTACTTC | CSVVGQGYEQYF | TRBV29-1 | TRBD1 | TRBJ2-7 | many
TGCAGCGTTGCGGGCAGCTACTATGGCTACACCTTC | CSVAGSYYGYTF | TRBV29-1 | . | TRBJ1-2 | many
TGTGCCAGCAGCTTACAGACTGAGCAGTTCTTC | CASSLQTEQFF | TRBV5-6 | . | TRBJ2-1 | few
TGTGCCACTAGTATACAGGGGATTCATGGCTACACCTTC | CATSIQGIHGYTF | TRBV19 | TRBD1 | TRBJ1-2 | many
TGCGCCAGCAGCCAAGGGCCAGGGCGCTCCGAGGGCTACACCTTC | CASSQGPGRSEGYTF | TRBV4-1 | . | TRBJ1-2 | .
TGTGCCAGCAACCGACGCGCGAAAAACACTGAAGCTTTCTTT | CASNRRAKNTEAFF | TRBV2 | . | TRBJ1-1 | few
TGTGCCAGCAGGAATGAGAACACCGGGGGGCTGTTTTTT | CASRNENTGGLFF | TRBV6-1 | . | TRBJ2-2 | .
TGCGCCAGCAGTGATGGGGACAATCAGCCCCAGCATTTT | CASSDGDNQPQHF | TRBV10-2 | . | TRBJ1-5 | .
TGTGCCAGCAGCTTAGGGCCCTCGGAGACCCAGTACTTC | CASSLGPSETQYF | TRBV7-8 | . | TRBJ2-5 | .
TGTGCCAGCAGCTACCAACAGGGGAAGACTAACTATGGCTACACCTTC | CASSYQQGKTNYGYTF | TRBV5-5 | TRBD1 | TRBJ1-2 | few
TGCAGCGTTGAGTCGGCTCTGGGGGTTGTAGCTTTCTTT | CSVESALGVVAFF | TRBV29-1 | . | TRBJ1-1 | many
TGTGGCAGCAGCTTGGAGGGGGAACACCAGAACACTGAAGCTTTCTTT | CGSSLEGEHQNTEAFF | TRBV11-3 | . | TRBJ1-1 | .
TGCAGTGCTAGAGATCCCGGACTAGCGGGAACCTACGAGCAGTACTTC | CSARDPGLAGTYEQYF | TRBV20-1 | TRBD2 | TRBJ2-7 | few
TGTGCCAGCAGCGAACTAGCGGGGGGTTACCAAGAGACCCAGTACTTC | CASSELAGGYQETQYF | TRBV7-8 | TRBD2 | TRBJ2-5 | .
TGTGCCAGCACCCGCATAAACTATGGCTACACCTTC | CASTRINYGYTF | TRBV12-3/TRBV12-4 | . | TRBJ1-2 | many
TGTGCCAGCAGCTCAACCGGGACAACGAATGAGCAGTTCTTC | CASSSTGTTNEQFF | TRBV7-9 | . | TRBJ2-1 | .
TGTGCCACCAGCAGGCCAGCGGAGCTTTCTACCGGGGAGCTGTTTTTT | CATSRPAELSTGELFF | TRBV15 | . | TRBJ2-2 | few
TGCGCCAGCAAAGGACAGGGCACTGAAGCTTTCTTT | CASKGQGTEAFF | TRBV4-3 | TRBD1 | TRBJ1-1 | many
TGCAGCGTTGAAGATGGGGGCTACGAGCAGTACTTC | CSVEDGGYEQYF | TRBV29-1 | . | TRBJ2-7 | many
TGTGCCGGCAGTTACTCGTATCGGCCGACTTATGGCTACACCTTC | CAGSYSYRPTYGYTF | TRBV6-5 | . | TRBJ1-2 | .
TGTGCCAGCAGCGCTAGGGGGGGCGCTGAAGCTTTCTTT | CASSARGGAEAFF | TRBV12-3/TRBV12-4 | . | TRBJ1-1 | .
TGTGCCAGCAGGCAGGGGACAGGAGGCACTGAAGCTTTCTTT | CASRQGTGGTEAFF | TRBV25-1 | TRBD1 | TRBJ1-1 | few
TGTGCCAGCAGCCAAGATACCCATTCTGTTGGAGAGACCCTGTACTTC | CASSQDTHSVGETLYF | TRBV7-2 | . | TRBJ2-5 | few
TGTGCTAGCAGACAGGTAGCTACAGATGAAAAACTGTTTTTT | CASRQVATDEKLFF | TRBV7-7 | . | TRBJ1-4 | .
TGTGCCAGCAGCCAAGATAAGGTTGCCGTGAGTCCAGGAAACACCATATATTTT | CASSQDKVAVSPGNTIYF | TRBV14 | . | TRBJ1-3 | few
TGCAGTGCTCGGGAGGGGGCAGGGTTGGCCGGGGAGCTGTTTTTT | CSAREGAGLAGELFF | TRBV20-1 | . | TRBJ2-2 | .
TGTGCCAGCAGCGTACGGGGAGGACTAGAAGCAGATACGCAGTATTTT | CASSVRGGLEADTQYF | TRBV9 | TRBD2 | TRBJ2-3 | .
TGCAGCGTTGTGCCTAGCGGGAGGGTTGATGAGCAGTTCTTC | CSVVPSGRVDEQFF | TRBV29-1 | TRBD2 | TRBJ2-1 | .
TGTGCCAGCAGCTCTGGTCCGACAGGGGTAGAGACCCAGTACTTC | CASSSGPTGVETQYF | TRBV7-3 | TRBD1 | TRBJ2-5 | many
TGTGCCAGCAGTTTTACTCAGGGGACAGGGAACTTATACGAGCAGTACTTC | CASSFTQGTGNLYEQYF | TRBV12-3/TRBV12-4 | TRBD1 | TRBJ2-7 | .
TGTGCCAGCAGTTACTCCGCCGACGGGTCAGAAGTACTCTACACCTTC | CASSYSADGSEVLYTF | TRBV6-6 | . | TRBJ1-2 | .
TGTGCCAGCAGGGGGGGGGCCCGTGGCAATCAGCCCCAGCATTTT | CASRGGARGNQPQHF | TRBV6-1 | . | TRBJ1-5 | .
TGCAGTGCTAGTAACAGGGAGGGCTATGGCTACACCTTC | CSASNREGYGYTF | TRBV20-1 | . | TRBJ1-2 | many
TGTGCCAGCAGCCCGTTTCAAGTGAGGGTTAAGGATGAGCAGTTCTTC | CASSPFQVRVKDEQFF | TRBV7-6 | . | TRBJ2-1 | once
TGTGCCAGCAGCTGGGGGACTAGCAATTGGGAGACCCAGTACTTC | CASSWGTSNWETQYF | TRBV7-8 | TRBD2 | TRBJ2-5 | .
TGTGCCAGCAGTGAAGCAGGACTGAAAATCGGGGGTGTGAACACTGAAGCTTTCTTT | CASSEAGLKIGGVNTEAFF | TRBV2 | . | TRBJ1-1 | .
TGTGCCAGCAGTTCAGGACAAGTCTCTGGAAACACCATATATTTT | CASSSGQVSGNTIYF | TRBV7-2 | . | TRBJ1-3 | many
TGTGCCAGCAGCGTCAGACTAGCGGGAGTCGGGAATGAGCAGTTCTTC | CASSVRLAGVGNEQFF | TRBV7-8 | TRBD2 | TRBJ2-1 | .
TGTGCCCCCCCCCAGGACAGGGGGACAGAGACCCAGTACTTC | CAPPQDRGTETQYF | TRBV6-5 | TRBD1 | TRBJ2-5 | few